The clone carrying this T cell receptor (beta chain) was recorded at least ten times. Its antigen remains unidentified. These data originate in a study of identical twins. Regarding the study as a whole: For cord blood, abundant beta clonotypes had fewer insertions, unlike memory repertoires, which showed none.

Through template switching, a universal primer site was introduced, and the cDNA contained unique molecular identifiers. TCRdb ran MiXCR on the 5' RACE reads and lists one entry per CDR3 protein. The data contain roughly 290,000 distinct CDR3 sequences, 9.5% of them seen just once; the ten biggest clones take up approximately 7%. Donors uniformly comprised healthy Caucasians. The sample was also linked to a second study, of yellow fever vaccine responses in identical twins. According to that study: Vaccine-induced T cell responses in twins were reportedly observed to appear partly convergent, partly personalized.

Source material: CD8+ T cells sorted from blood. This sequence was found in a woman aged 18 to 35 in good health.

The CDR3 region is CASNDGLAWETQYF. In DNA form, the CDR3 reads TGTGCCAGCAACGATGGACTAGCCTGGGAGACCCAGTACTTC. The chain carries TRBV7-2 and TRBJ2-5, with 8 nucleotides matching TRBD2. V lost 7 bases to trimming and J lost 5 bases; unmatched junction nucleotides: 9. This CDR3 has 14 residues. Germline CDR1 SGHTA, CDR2 FQGNSA.